This T cell receptor beta chain was retrieved from a study of somatic mutations in cytotoxic T cells in rheumatoid arthritis. On the study more broadly: Flow-sorting brought some V beta antibody-stained T-cell populations to nearly 100% purity, V beta1+ cells sequenced for TCRB among them. Study-wide results and caveats: There was no significant difference in CD8+ T-cell clonality between rheumatoid arthritis patients and age-matched healthy controls.

Deletions cut 6 bases from V and 10 bases from J, with 16 bases between. From germline, CDR1 is SEHNR and CDR2 FQNEAQ (reference sequence). The CDR3 is made up of 13 amino acids. In this sample, this clone turned up a few times. Antigen unknown. Clones were sequenced by immunoSEQ multiplex PCR, and TCRdb holds only the in-frame ones, with some missing. This table holds some 35,000 clones, approximately 80% found once. The sample taken for sequencing was CD8+ T cells sorted from blood. J is TRBJ2-1 and V is TRBV7-9; perhaps TRBD1 as D (6 bases). This sequence was found in a man aged 40-50 years in good health. The DNA of the CDR3 is TGTGCCAGCAGTCTAGAGGGCCAGGGGGAGCAGTTCTTC. It yields the protein CASSLEGQGEQFF.